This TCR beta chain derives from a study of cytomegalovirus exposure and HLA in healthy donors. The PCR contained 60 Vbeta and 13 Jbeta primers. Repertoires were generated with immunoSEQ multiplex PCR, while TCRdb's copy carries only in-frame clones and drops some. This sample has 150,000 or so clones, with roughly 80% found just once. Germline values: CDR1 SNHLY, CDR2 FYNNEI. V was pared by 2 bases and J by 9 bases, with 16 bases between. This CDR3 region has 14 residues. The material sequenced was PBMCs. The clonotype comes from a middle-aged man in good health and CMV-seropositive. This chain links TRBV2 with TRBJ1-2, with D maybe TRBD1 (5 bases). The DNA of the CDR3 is TGTGCCAGCAGTGAAAGCCGGACACGGAGCCGCTACACCTTC. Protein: CASSESRTRSRYTF.